Shown below are 27 T cell receptor beta chains from a single sample sequenced in a study of CXCR3-negative and CXCR3-positive naive CD8 T cells (dated by TCRdb to between 2018 and 2021). Broader findings and caveats from the paper: Compared with CXCR3-negative naive cells, CXCR3-positive naive cells had TRB CDR3s with higher hydrophobicity (lower Kidera factor 4), lower energy, and higher strength and volume indices.

Reads for this sample came from a NextSeq 550. The Human TCR Profiling Kit (MiLaboratory) was used to prepare UMI-labeled 5' RACE TRB cDNA libraries. Each CDR3 protein sequence appears as one entry after TCRdb reprocessed the reads, and no DNA is included. This sample's table lists 100,000 to 150,000 distinct CDR3 sequences. The top ten clonotypes cover roughly 0.41% of the sample. Their recognized antigens are unknown. The sequenced sample was naive CXCR3+ CD8+ T cells from blood. The meaning of the sample's cell subset or site label: CD45RO-CCR7+CD27+CD95- naive CD8+ T cells expressing CXCR3 (TNR3+). The source is a human donor in good health. Some clones in this sample may be carry-over from other donors' samples.

V and J are TRBV28 and TRBJ2-7; absent DNA, TCRdb's TRBD1 call cannot be checked. Germline V CDR1 and CDR2: MDHEN, SYDVKM. The CDR3 covers 17 residues. The CDR3 loop is CASSFIRLGQGNYEQYF. The full variable domain, with the rest looked up from reference TRBV28 and TRBJ2-7, is DVKVTQSSRYLVKRTGEKVFLECVQDMDHENMFWYRQDPGLGLRLIYFSYDVKMKEKGDIPEGYSVSREKKERFSLILESASTNQTSMYLCASSFIRLGQGNYEQYFGPGTRLTVT.

This chain links TRBV9 with TRBJ2-7; there is no DNA to check the TCRdb D call of TRBD1. Germline CDR1 SGDLS, CDR2 YYNGEE. CDR3 length equals 14 residues. The CDR3 sequence is CASSVGQGADEQYF.

This chain links TRBV3-2 with TRBJ2-1; TCRdb's D gene call, TRBD1, goes unchecked for lack of DNA. TRBV3-2 is a pseudogene segment. This CDR3 contains 14 residues. This CDR3 is CASRWAGAYNEQFF.

The V and J genes are TRBV7-6 and TRBJ2-2; TCRdb returns TRBD2, unconfirmable since there is no DNA. This CDR3 spans 15 amino acids. From germline, CDR1 is SGHVS and CDR2 FNYEAQ. This CDR3 reads CASGASGGATGELFF.

This chain links TRBV12-3 or TRBV12-4 with TRBJ2-3. This CDR3 comprises 14 residues. The CDR3 sequence is CASSFGGFTDTQYF.

The V gene is TRBV11-2, the J gene TRBJ1-1. The V gene's germline CDR1 is SGHAT and CDR2 FQNNGV. The CDR3 runs to 15 residues. The CDR3 is CASSLDGSSNTEAFF.

V is TRBV5-5 and J is TRBJ2-1. This CDR3 has 12 amino acids. CDR1 is SGHKS, CDR2 YYEKEE, per germline (reference sequence). This CDR3 reads CASSFSGDEQFF.

The chain carries TRBV12-3 or TRBV12-4 and TRBJ1-2. The CDR3 is 12 amino acids. The CDR3 is CASSSTEYGYTF.

This chain connects TRBV11-3 to TRBJ2-2; TCRdb proposes TRBD1, but this gene call is untestable without DNA. Germline CDR1 reads SGHNT; CDR2 reads YENEEA. The CDR3 runs to 17 residues. CDR3 loop: CASSLADLTGANGELFF.

This chain joins TRBV10-3 and TRBJ2-3. The CDR3 spans 14 residues. The germline V gene encodes CDR1 ENHRY and CDR2 SYGVKD. The CDR3 here is CAIREAFITDTQYF.

This chain joins TRBV20-1 and TRBJ2-5; TCRdb calls TRBD1, which cannot be checked without DNA. In germline, CDR1 is DFQATT, CDR2 SNEGSKA (reference sequence). The CDR3 has 13 residues. The CDR3 here is CSARGQLQETQYF.

This sequence joins TRBV12-3 or TRBV12-4 and TRBJ2-1; the D call from TCRdb, TRBD1, cannot be confirmed without DNA. This CDR3 has 13 residues. The CDR3 protein is CASSLVRAGEQFF.

The chain combines TRBV25-1 with TRBJ2-4; there is no DNA to check the TCRdb D call of TRBD1. From germline, CDR1 is MGHDK and CDR2 SYGVNS. CDR3 length: 12 amino acids. The CDR3 loop reads CASLGGRNIQYF.

This chain joins TRBV10-3 and TRBJ1-3; TCRdb's D call of TRBD1 is untestable without DNA. CDR1 is ENHRY and CDR2 is SYGVKD in the germline V gene. This CDR3 has 14 residues. The CDR3: CATDPGDYGNTIYF.

The CDR3 sequence is CASSMGSNQPQHF. The chain uses TRBV19 and TRBJ1-5. Per the germline V gene, CDR1 is LNHDA and CDR2 is SQIVND (reference sequence). CDR3 length equals 13 residues.

This chain links TRBV23-1 with TRBJ2-3; TCRdb gives TRBD2 as the D gene, but with no DNA this cannot be confirmed. TRBV23-1 carries the ORF label, with uncertain function. CDR3 length: 20 residues. The CDR3 is CASSIPFTRRERGGTDTQYF.

The rearrangement joins TRBV29-1 to TRBJ2-1; TCRdb's assignment of TRBD1 cannot be checked, as there is no DNA. CDR1 and CDR2 from the germline V gene are SQVTM and ANQGSEA. The CDR3 sequence is 13 residues long. The chain's CDR3 is CSVEGGGINEQFF.

The chain joins TRBV7-8 to TRBJ2-1; TCRdb designates TRBD2, a call that cannot be tested without DNA. CDR1 and CDR2 (germline): SGHVS, FQNEAQ. The CDR3 length is 15 residues. Here the CDR3 reads CASSLPSGSYNEQFF. Variable domain in full (rest from reference TRBV7-8 and TRBJ2-1): GAGVSQSPRYKVAKRGQDVALRCDPISGHVSLFWYQQALGQGPEFLTYFQNEAQLDKSGLPSDRFFAERPEGSVSTLKIQRTQQEDSAVYLCASSLPSGSYNEQFFGPGTRLTVL.

The chain has TRBV7-9 and TRBJ2-7; TCRdb names TRBD2, which stays unverified in the absence of DNA. The germline gives CDR1 SEHNR, CDR2 FQNEAQ (reference sequence). The CDR3 extends over 15 amino acids. CDR3 loop: CASSDTRENLYEQYF.

This chain connects TRBV12-3 or TRBV12-4 to TRBJ2-2; TCRdb proposes TRBD1, but this gene call is untestable without DNA. The CDR3 is made up of 15 amino acids. The CDR3 region is CASSLKGADTGELFF.

The gene calls are TRBV11-2 and TRBJ1-4. Germline V gene sequence: CDR1 SGHAT, CDR2 FQNNGV. CDR3 length: 15 residues. The CDR3 protein is CASSLGGGVTEKLFF.

The gene calls are TRBV27 and TRBJ1-2; TCRdb's D gene call, TRBD1, goes unchecked for lack of DNA. Germline assignment: CDR1 MNHEY and CDR2 SMNVEV (reference sequence). CDR3 length: 16 amino acids. CDR3 residues: CASSLSTGTLPYGYTF.

CDR3 loop: CAISEHQLAGALTDTQYF. The rearrangement links TRBV10-3 to TRBJ2-3; the D call of TRBD2 rests on TCRdb alone, since no DNA is present to check it. This CDR3 region has 18 residues. Looked up from germline, CDR1 is ENHRY and CDR2 is SYGVKD.

The rearrangement links TRBV7-6 to TRBJ2-7. Germline-derived CDR1 and CDR2 are SGHVS and FNYEAQ. This CDR3 spans 13 amino acids. The CDR3 is CASSKGGSYEQYF.

The CDR3 is CASSEWRAGAPSGANVLTF. The J gene is TRBJ2-6, the V gene TRBV25-1; TCRdb picks TRBD2, but there is no DNA to check that call. The CDR3 loop spans 19 amino acids. Germline CDR1 reads MGHDK; CDR2 reads SYGVNS.

This sequence joins TRBV5-1 and TRBJ2-7; TCRdb's D call of TRBD2 is untestable without DNA. Germline values: CDR1 SGHRS, CDR2 YFSETQ. The CDR3 totals 17 residues. The CDR3 loop is CASSLGTMVASGYEQYF.

J is TRBJ1-5 and V is TRBV7-8; the D call from TCRdb, TRBD1, cannot be confirmed without DNA. The CDR3 covers 15 residues. CDR1 is SGHVS, CDR2 FQNEAQ, per germline. This chain's CDR3 is CASSLAPGVNQPQHF.